This T cell receptor beta chain originates from a study of CD8 T cells in Susac syndrome. Sequencing of TCR beta was carried out in blood CD8+ and CD4+ T cells. Negative isolation was used for CD8+ and CD4+ T cells and FACS enrichment for TEMRA cells. Roughly 0.5 to 1 ug RNA was reverse transcribed with random hexamers. Multiplex PCR with immunoSEQ amplified the TCR beta CDR3 across 54 Vbeta and 13 Jbeta. MiXCR was run by TCRdb on the immunoSEQ multiplex PCR reads, yielding one entry per CDR3 protein. The sample carries 55,000 to 70,000 distinct CDR3 sequences, 85% to 95% recorded once. V was shortened by 1 base and J by 1 base, with 5 bases between the two germline ends. The CDR3 has 13 residues. CDR1 is SGDLS and CDR2 is YYNGEE in the germline V gene.

This sequence was found in a human donor in good health. The sequenced sample consisted of CD8+ T cells from PBMCs. The chain couples TRBV9 to TRBJ1-1, with unresolved D. This CDR3 is CASSVTPNTEAFF. CDR3 bases: TGTGCCAGCAGCGTAACCCCGAACACTGAAGCTTTCTTT.